These T cell receptor beta chains were read from a single sample in a study of control samples from healthy donors and cancer patients. Data came from immunoSEQ multiplex PCR; TCRdb stores just in-frame clones and leaves some out. The repertoire holds 90,000 or so clones, with about four fifths as singletons. The source material was PBMCs. The receptors derive from a man aged 65-85 years with lung cancer. The CDR3 runs from the conserved cysteine through the conserved F or W. A D gene is named only where the DNA matches it firmly.

>NA|TRBV7-8|TRBJ1-1
CASSLGSTGTNTEAFF
>NA|TRBV24-1|TRBJ2-1
CATSDTRGEQFF
>NA|TRBV9|TRBJ2-6
CASSVGEQGRTGANVLTF
>NA|TRBV11-2|TRBJ2-1
CASSRTYNEQFF
>NA|TRBV9|TRBJ2-7
CASSGAGSAYEQYF
>NA|TRBV7-3|TRBJ2-3
CASSLFTDTQYF
>NA|TRBV29-1|TRBJ1-1
CSVGTGMNTEAFF
>NA|TRBV12-2|TRBJ2-7
CASRLRHRPQELATHEQYF
>NA|TRBV5-1|TRBJ1-4
CASSLVVAATNEKLFF
>TRBD2|TRBV7-2|TRBJ2-7
CASSLDQRGAGEQYF
>TRBD2|TRBV27|TRBJ2-3
CASSFDAGGPADTQYF
>NA|TRBV25-1|TRBJ1-1
CASSGGAARLLSTEAFF
>NA|TRBV10-3|TRBJ2-3
CAISTPSRADTQYF
>TRBD2|TRBV27|TRBJ2-2
CATPSGVNTGELFF
>NA|TRBV19|TRBJ1-2
CATGEGYGYTF
>TRBD1|TRBV28|TRBJ1-1
CASSTPTGATEAFF
>NA|TRBV6-5|TRBJ1-3
CASGYRRTSGNTIYF
>NA|TRBV29-1|TRBJ2-3
CSVGQGGSTDTQYF
>NA|TRBV21-1|TRBJ2-1
CASSRELRLALYNEQFF
>NA|TRBV19|TRBJ1-4
CASSSRQGSEKLFF
>NA|TRBV5-4|TRBJ1-1
CASSSRQENTEAFF
>NA|TRBV11-3|TRBJ2-1
CASSLDYRENEQFF
>NA|TRBV20-1|TRBJ1-1
CSGGNTEAFF
>NA|TRBV2|TRBJ2-4
CASRYGTHVAKNIQYF
>NA|TRBV10-3|TRBJ1-5
CAIRGVGYNQPQHF
>TRBD1|TRBV7-9|TRBJ2-2
CASSRGQGAPNTGELFF
>NA|TRBV11-2|TRBJ1-4
CASSYTYNEKLFF
>TRBD1|TRBV10-3|TRBJ1-1
CAISLQGANTEAFF
>NA|TRBV11-2|TRBJ2-2
CASGTRDSNTGELFF
>TRBD2|TRBV28|TRBJ2-7
CASSRTSGSLPSYEQYF
>NA|TRBV19|TRBJ1-1
CASSIPGHSGNTEAFF
>NA|TRBV29-1|TRBJ2-7
CSVKGQVGYEQYF
>NA|TRBV29-1|TRBJ2-7
CSVELRGSRYEQYF
>NA|TRBV10-1|TRBJ1-1
CASSEGGVDTEAFF
>NA|TRBV10-3|TRBJ1-2
CAADPGGAFGGYTF
>TRBD2|TRBV27|TRBJ2-1
CASSLGGLAIEFF
>TRBD1|TRBV12-5|TRBJ2-7
CASGLTLTGSPSREQYF
>NA|TRBV21-1|TRBJ1-6
CASSKAPLGQGASYNSPLHF
>TRBD2|TRBV7-3|TRBJ2-3
CASSLNSGTSGGHTQYF
>TRBD2|TRBV5-6|TRBJ2-3
CASRRRTSGGEGTQYF
>TRBD2|TRBV10-1|TRBJ2-2
CPTSRLAGGHTGELFF
>NA|TRBV5-1|TRBJ1-4
CASSIDRGLLTNEKLFF
>TRBD1|TRBV19|TRBJ2-1
CASSIRGTGDSFYNEQFF
>NA|TRBV5-1|TRBJ2-7
CASSLGHLADEQYF
>NA|TRBV7-9|TRBJ2-7
CASSLVGSSYEQYF
>TRBD1|TRBV19|TRBJ1-5
CASTRQGSQPQHF
>NA|TRBV5-1|TRBJ1-1
CASSLSGTEAFF
>TRBD1|TRBV18|TRBJ1-1
CASSSWSGDRPVPGTEAFF
>TRBD1|TRBV15|TRBJ1-1
CATSRARQGTEAFF
>TRBD1|TRBV5-1|TRBJ2-2
CASSSGQGNTGELFF
>TRBD1|TRBV18|TRBJ2-7
CASSATGTGYREQYF
>NA|TRBV9|TRBJ2-6
CASSVVGQGANVLTF
>TRBD1|TRBV5-1|TRBJ2-2
CASSLSGQGANTGELFF